The T cell receptor beta chain under discussion was sequenced for a study of PD-1 blockade in classical Hodgkin lymphoma. Study outcomes and limitations: Patients who began taking nivolumab under 1 year after ASCT were left out. CD4+ but not CD8+ TCR diversity rose significantly by C4D1.

Remarks on this clone: Its antigen is not known.

Each patient relapsed following autologous stem cell transplantation, and prior brentuximab vedotin exposure differed. Best overall response was complete response, partial response or progressive disease in these relapsed/refractory classical Hodgkin lymphoma patients. There are 14 residues in the CDR3. The V end lost 1 base, the J end lost 6 bases, and 10 bases lay between the germline ends. The germline gives CDR1 MNHEY, CDR2 SMNVEV (reference sequence). The table came from immunoSEQ multiplex PCR; TCRdb's copy has only in-frame clones and leaves some out. Found here are nearly 60,000 clones, 75% to 95% of them singletons; the top ten hold under 11%.

The sequence was obtained from a human donor with classical Hodgkin lymphoma. The sample consisted of peripheral blood mononuclear cells (PBMCs), taken before the second cycle of nivolumab. V is TRBV27 and J is TRBJ2-1; unclear D gene. CDR3 protein: CASSLLWHINEQFF. In nucleotides, the CDR3 is TGTGCCAGCAGTTTATTGTGGCACATCAATGAGCAGTTCTTC.